These T cell receptor beta chains were read from a single sample in a study of Ad26.COV2.S vaccination and SARS-CoV-2 variants. The method was immunoSEQ multiplex PCR; TCRdb's version includes in-frame clones alone and lacks a portion of them. The repertoire holds about 350,000 clones, with about 86% as singletons. Sequences were derived from peripheral blood, sampled in a trial of Ad26.COV2.S vaccine versus placebo. These receptors all come from a person between 18 and 60 years old who received the Ad26.COV2.S COVID-19 vaccine or a placebo. CDR3s include the opening cysteine and the closing phenylalanine or tryptophan. The D gene is left open where the match is weak. Some rows mark clone size as missing; the rest say once, few, many or name a class of expanded clone.

TRBV5-4,NA,TRBJ1-2,NA,TGTGCCAGCAGCTTGGACCGCCAGGGGAACTATGGCTACACCTTC,CASSLDRQGNYGYTF
TRBV6-6,NA,TRBJ2-2,NA,TGTGCCAGTCATGGGCGGGGTGGCACCGGGGAGCTGTTTTTT,CASHGRGGTGELFF
TRBV28,few,TRBJ2-7,TRBD2,TGTGCCAGCAGTAGAGGACTAGCGGGGCCGGGGCGCGAGCAGTACTTC,CASSRGLAGPGREQYF
TRBV6-2/TRBV6-3,few,TRBJ2-2,NA,TGTGCCAGCAGTTCCACCTACATGGCGAACACCGGGGAGCTGTTTTTT,CASSSTYMANTGELFF
TRBV29-1,once,TRBJ1-5,NA,TGCAGCGTTGAAGAAGGAGGAAATAGCAATCAGCCCCAGCATTTT,CSVEEGGNSNQPQHF
TRBV4-3,NA,TRBJ1-6,TRBD1,TGCGCCAGCAGCAGGCAGGGGGCGAATAATTCACCCCTCCACTTT,CASSRQGANNSPLHF
TRBV19,NA,TRBJ2-2,NA,TGTGCCAGTACCGTTAACAGGGCCGGGGAGCTGTTTTTT,CASTVNRAGELFF
TRBV4-3,NA,TRBJ2-5,TRBD2,TGCGCCAGCAGCCAAGATTATGGGCGGGGGGGGCCTGAGACCCAGTACTTC,CASSQDYGRGGPETQYF
TRBV4-3,NA,TRBJ1-1,NA,TGCGCCAGCAGCCAAGATCGCTCCGAGGTGAACACTGAAGCTTTCTTT,CASSQDRSEVNTEAFF
TRBV7-2,NA,TRBJ1-6,TRBD1,TGTGCCAGCAGCCAGGGACAGGGGGTGGGGCCCCTCCACTTT,CASSQGQGVGPLHF
TRBV5-1,NA,TRBJ1-6,NA,TGCGCCAGCAGCTTACGTGACACAGCATATAATTCACCCCTCCACTTT,CASSLRDTAYNSPLHF
TRBV2,NA,TRBJ1-2,NA,TGTGCCAGCAGAAGAACGACAGTTAGGGTTAGAGGCTACACCTTC,CASRRTTVRVRGYTF
TRBV5-6,NA,TRBJ2-7,NA,TGTGCCAGCAGCTTGGATCAGCGAGGCTACGAGCAGTACTTC,CASSLDQRGYEQYF
TRBV5-1,NA,TRBJ2-3,TRBD1,TGCGCCAGCAGCCCTGGACAGGGGAACACAGATACGCAGTATTTT,CASSPGQGNTDTQYF
TRBV5-6,NA,TRBJ2-2,NA,TGTGCCAGCAGCTTAGAAGGTCGGGCCGAGCTGTTTTTT,CASSLEGRAELFF
TRBV7-8,NA,TRBJ2-1,TRBD1,TGTGCCAGCAGCGCTCCGGGACAGGGAAGCAATGAGCAGTTCTTC,CASSAPGQGSNEQFF
TRBV10-3,NA,TRBJ2-6,NA,TGTGCCATCAGTGAAAGAATGGTTGACTCTGGGGCCAACGTCCTGACTTTC,CAISERMVDSGANVLTF
TRBV7-8,NA,TRBJ1-5,TRBD1,TGTGCCAGCAGCTCTGGGGAGAGACAGGGGAGTCAGCCCCAGCATTTT,CASSSGERQGSQPQHF
TRBV9,NA,TRBJ1-5,TRBD1,TGTGCCAGCAGCCCCGGGACAGCCCTTAGCAATCAGCCCCAGCATTTT,CASSPGTALSNQPQHF
TRBV6-5,once,TRBJ2-7,TRBD2,TGTGCCAGCAGTTCCGGGGGGGTACCCTCCTACGAGCAGTACTTC,CASSSGGVPSYEQYF
TRBV27,NA,TRBJ1-5,NA,TGTGCCAGCAGTTTATCTTTTGCTAGCAATCAGCCCCAGCATTTT,CASSLSFASNQPQHF
TRBV27,NA,TRBJ2-5,TRBD2,TGTGCCAGCAGTTTATCGATGAGACTAGCGGGCGGTGAGACCCAGTACTTC,CASSLSMRLAGGETQYF
TRBV3-1/TRBV3-2,NA,TRBJ2-7,TRBD2,TGTGCCAGCAGCCAAGATTTGGCGGGAGTTGACTACGAGCAGTACTTC,CASSQDLAGVDYEQYF
TRBV13,NA,TRBJ1-1,NA,TGTGCCAGCAGCCTCAGGGGCCCATGGACTGAAGCTTTCTTT,CASSLRGPWTEAFF
TRBV7-9,few,TRBJ2-1,NA,TGTGCCAGCAGCCACAGTAATACTGCGTACAATGAGCAGTTCTTC,CASSHSNTAYNEQFF
TRBV9,few,TRBJ2-7,NA,TGTGCCAGCAGCCCGGCGCGACAGTTATCGGGGGAGCAGTACTTC,CASSPARQLSGEQYF
TRBV4-3,once,TRBJ1-6,TRBD1,TGCGCCAGCAGCCAAGAACAGGCCAGGGGGCCAGACTCCTATAATTCACCCCTCCACTTT,CASSQEQARGPDSYNSPLHF
TRBV18,once,TRBJ2-1,TRBD2,TGTGCCAGCTCACCACCCGAGTTTACTAGCGGGACCTACAATGAGCAGTTCTTC,CASSPPEFTSGTYNEQFF
TRBV19,NA,TRBJ1-4,NA,TGTGCCAGTAGGGTTTTTGCAGGGGCAACTAATGAAAAACTGTTTTTT,CASRVFAGATNEKLFF
TRBV3-1/TRBV3-2,NA,TRBJ2-2,NA,TGTGCCAGCAGCCCCCCAGAAGCGAAAGCGGACACCGGGGAGCTGTTTTTT,CASSPPEAKADTGELFF
TRBV24-1,NA,TRBJ2-3,NA,TGTGCCACCAGTGATATTGAGGGAAGCGCTAGCACAGATACGCAGTATTTT,CATSDIEGSASTDTQYF
TRBV28,NA,TRBJ1-5,TRBD1,TGTGCCAGCAGTACCGGACAGGACCTTGGGCGCAATCAGCCCCAGCATTTT,CASSTGQDLGRNQPQHF
TRBV5-5,once,TRBJ1-5,NA,TGTGCCAGCAGCTTGGCAGAGAGCAATCAGCCCCAGCATTTT,CASSLAESNQPQHF
TRBV11-3,NA,TRBJ1-1,NA,TGTGCCAGCAGCTTAGCTGGGGGGAACACTGAAGCTTTCTTT,CASSLAGGNTEAFF
TRBV7-9,once,TRBJ2-7,TRBD2,TGTGCCAGCAGCTCGCCCAGAACTAGCGGGGGATACGAGCAGTACTTC,CASSSPRTSGGYEQYF
TRBV19,few,TRBJ2-7,TRBD1,TGTGCCAGTAGTATAGATCTTGGCAGGGGGCTATACGAGCAGTACTTC,CASSIDLGRGLYEQYF
TRBV29-1,NA,TRBJ2-5,NA,TGCAGCGTTGTAAGGCAAGAGACCCAGTACTTC,CSVVRQETQYF
TRBV7-2,NA,TRBJ1-2,TRBD1,TGTGCCAGCAGCGACACAGGGGCCCGAGGCTACACCTTC,CASSDTGARGYTF
TRBV24-1,NA,TRBJ1-3,NA,TGTGCCACCGACCTTAGCAGAGGGGCAGGGTGGGACACCATATATTTT,CATDLSRGAGWDTIYF
TRBV5-8,NA,TRBJ2-3,NA,TGTGCCAGCAGCTTGGGTGGCCTTAGCACAGATACGCAGTATTTT,CASSLGGLSTDTQYF
TRBV7-8,NA,TRBJ1-4,TRBD1,TGTGCCAGCAGCTTGGGACAGGGCTCAGGGGAAAAACTGTTTTTT,CASSLGQGSGEKLFF
TRBV2,NA,TRBJ2-3,NA,TGTGCCAGCACTCCTACCTCGGGGCTCCCAACAGATACGCAGTATTTT,CASTPTSGLPTDTQYF
TRBV13,NA,TRBJ2-1,NA,TGTGCCAGCAGCTCGATTCAGGGAGGCTCCTACAATGAGCAGTTCTTC,CASSSIQGGSYNEQFF
TRBV28,NA,TRBJ2-7,TRBD1,TGTGCCAGCTACAGGGGGCCGGCCTACGAGCAGTACTTC,CASYRGPAYEQYF
TRBV3-1/TRBV3-2,NA,TRBJ1-1,NA,TGTGCCAGCAGCCACGGACTATCGGGGACTGAAGCTTTCTTT,CASSHGLSGTEAFF
TRBV6-4,many,TRBJ2-5,NA,TGTGCCAGCAGTGACTCAATGGGTAGCGGCGAGACCCAGTACTTC,CASSDSMGSGETQYF
TRBV5-8,NA,TRBJ1-5,NA,TGTGCCAGCAGCCTGACAGGCAATCAGCCCCAGCATTTT,CASSLTGNQPQHF
TRBV3-1/TRBV3-2,once,TRBJ2-5,TRBD2,TGTGCCAGCAGCCAAGAAGGTCCTAGCGGGAGGGGAACGGGACAAGAGACCCAGTACTTC,CASSQEGPSGRGTGQETQYF
TRBV7-2,NA,TRBJ2-5,NA,TGTGCCAGCAGCCTAGTGGCTAGGCAGACCCAAGAGACCCAGTACTTC,CASSLVARQTQETQYF
TRBV7-2,NA,TRBJ1-1,NA,TGTGCCAGCAGCAAAAACGCGGGGCGGTACACTGAAGCTTTCTTT,CASSKNAGRYTEAFF
TRBV19,NA,TRBJ2-1,TRBD1,TGTGCCAGTAGATTAGACAGGGCCGGCCTTGGTAATGAGCAGTTCTTC,CASRLDRAGLGNEQFF
TRBV10-2,once,TRBJ1-1,NA,TGCGCCAGCAGTGTTCAGGGGACGGGGACTGAAGCTTTCTTT,CASSVQGTGTEAFF
TRBV21-1,NA,TRBJ2-7,NA,TGTGCCAGCAGCCCCCCATACGCCCAAGACCCCTACGAGCAGTACTTC,CASSPPYAQDPYEQYF
TRBV29-1,NA,TRBJ2-3,TRBD1,TGCAGCGTTGGACAGGGGGGGGATACGCAGTATTTT,CSVGQGGDTQYF
TRBV7-2,NA,TRBJ1-6,NA,TGTGCCAGCAGGTCCGGGCAGGATAATTCACCCCTCCACTTT,CASRSGQDNSPLHF